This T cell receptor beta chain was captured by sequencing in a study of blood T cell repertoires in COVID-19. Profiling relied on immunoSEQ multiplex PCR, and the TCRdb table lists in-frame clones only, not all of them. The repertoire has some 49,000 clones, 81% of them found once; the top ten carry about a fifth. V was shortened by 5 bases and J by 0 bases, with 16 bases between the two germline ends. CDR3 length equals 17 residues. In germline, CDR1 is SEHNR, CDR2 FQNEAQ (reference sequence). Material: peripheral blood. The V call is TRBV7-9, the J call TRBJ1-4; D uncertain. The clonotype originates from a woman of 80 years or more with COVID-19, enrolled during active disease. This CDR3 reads CASSREIRLATNEKLFF. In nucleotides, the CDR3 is TGTGCCAGCAGCCGGGAGATCAGACTGGCAACTAATGAAAAACTGTTTTTT.